Below are 2 T cell receptor beta chains sequenced from a single sample in a study of blood T cell repertoires in COVID-19. Measured with immunoSEQ multiplex PCR; TCRdb has only the in-frame clones, and not every one. The sample lists about 68,000 clones; around 87% were seen once. The specimen sequenced was peripheral blood. The receptors here all came from a man aged 50-59 years with active COVID-19.

J is TRBJ2-2 and V is TRBV11-2; TRBD1 aligns across 7 bases. V was clipped by 7 bases and J by 0 bases; unmatched bases: 5. The germline CDR1 and CDR2 sequences are SGHAT and FQNNGV. This CDR3 has 15 amino acids. CDR3 sequence reads: CASTTGQPNTGELFF. The CDR3 DNA reads TGTGCCAGCACAACGGGACAGCCGAACACCGGGGAGCTGTTTTTT.

J is TRBJ1-5 and V is TRBV6-1, with 12 nucleotides matching TRBD1. CDR1 and CDR2 from the germline V gene are MNHNS and SASEGT. With V trimmed by 4 bases and J by 0 bases, 13 bases remained unmatched. The CDR3 loop spans 20 amino acids. Here the CDR3 reads CASSALPGTGGEISNQPQHF. In nucleotides, the CDR3 is TGTGCCAGCAGTGCCCTTCCCGGGACAGGGGGCGAAATTAGCAATCAGCCCCAGCATTTT.